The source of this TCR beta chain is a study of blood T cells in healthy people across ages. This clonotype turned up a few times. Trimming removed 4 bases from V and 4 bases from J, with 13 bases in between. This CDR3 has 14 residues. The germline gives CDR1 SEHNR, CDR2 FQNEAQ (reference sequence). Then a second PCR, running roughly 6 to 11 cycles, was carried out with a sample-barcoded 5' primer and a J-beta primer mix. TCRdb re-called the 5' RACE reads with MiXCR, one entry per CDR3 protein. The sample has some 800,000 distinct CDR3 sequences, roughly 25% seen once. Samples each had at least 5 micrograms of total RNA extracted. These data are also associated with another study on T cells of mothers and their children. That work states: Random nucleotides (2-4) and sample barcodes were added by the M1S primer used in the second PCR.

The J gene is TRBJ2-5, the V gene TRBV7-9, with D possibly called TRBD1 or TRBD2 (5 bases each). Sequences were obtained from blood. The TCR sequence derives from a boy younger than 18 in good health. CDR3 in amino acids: CASSYRRDGETQYF. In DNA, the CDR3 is TGTGCCAGCAGCTATCGTAGGGACGGAGAGACCCAGTACTTC.